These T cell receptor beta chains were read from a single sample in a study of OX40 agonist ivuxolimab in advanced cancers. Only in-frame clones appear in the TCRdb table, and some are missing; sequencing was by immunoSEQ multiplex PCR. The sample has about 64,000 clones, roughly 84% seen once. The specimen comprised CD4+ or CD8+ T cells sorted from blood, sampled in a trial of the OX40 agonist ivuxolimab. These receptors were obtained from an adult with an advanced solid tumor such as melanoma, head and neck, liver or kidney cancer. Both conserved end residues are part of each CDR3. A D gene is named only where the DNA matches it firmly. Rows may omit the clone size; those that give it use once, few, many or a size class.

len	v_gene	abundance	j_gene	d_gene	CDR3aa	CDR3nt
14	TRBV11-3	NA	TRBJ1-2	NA	CASSQDPTGLGYTF	TGTGCCAGCAGCCAGGACCCGACAGGCCTTGGCTACACCTTC
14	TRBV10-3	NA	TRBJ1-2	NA	CAISESRQTNDYTF	TGTGCCATCAGTGAGTCAAGGCAGACAAACGACTACACCTTC
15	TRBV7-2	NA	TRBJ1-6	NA	CASSTFGRRGSPLHF	TGTGCCAGCAGCACTTTCGGCCGAAGGGGATCACCCCTCCACTTT
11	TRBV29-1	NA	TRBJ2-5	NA	CSVYTGETQYF	TGCAGCGTTTACACAGGGGAGACCCAGTACTTC
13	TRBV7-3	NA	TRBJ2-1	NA	CASSPSRLSEQFF	TGTGCCAGCAGCCCCTCCAGGCTTAGTGAGCAGTTCTTC
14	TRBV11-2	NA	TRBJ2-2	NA	CASSKGQSVGELFF	TGTGCCAGCAGTAAAGGACAGTCTGTCGGGGAGCTGTTTTTT
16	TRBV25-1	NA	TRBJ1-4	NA	CASSDVRGQVREKLFF	TGTGCCAGCAGTGATGTCCGGGGGCAGGTTCGCGAAAAACTGTTTTTT
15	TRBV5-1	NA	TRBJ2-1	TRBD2	CASSLEASGSDEQFF	TGCGCCAGCAGCTTGGAGGCTAGCGGGAGTGATGAGCAGTTCTTC
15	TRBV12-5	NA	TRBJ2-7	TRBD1	CASGFPDRRGYEQYF	TGTGCTAGTGGTTTCCCGGACAGGAGAGGCTACGAGCAGTACTTC
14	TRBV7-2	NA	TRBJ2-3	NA	CASSLALSTDTQYF	TGTGCCAGCAGCTTAGCCCTTTCCACAGATACGCAGTATTTT
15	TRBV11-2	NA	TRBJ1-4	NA	CASRRAPATNEKLFF	TGTGCCAGCAGGAGGGCACCTGCAACTAATGAAAAACTGTTTTTT
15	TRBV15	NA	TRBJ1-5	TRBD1	CATSSRQGGNQPQHF	TGTGCCACCAGCAGTAGACAGGGTGGCAATCAGCCCCAGCATTTT
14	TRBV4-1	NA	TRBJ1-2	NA	CASSQGERHYGYTF	TGCGCCAGCAGCCAAGGGGAGAGACACTATGGCTACACCTTC
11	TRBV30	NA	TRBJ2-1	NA	CAWRFADEQFF	TGTGCCTGGAGATTTGCAGATGAGCAGTTCTTC
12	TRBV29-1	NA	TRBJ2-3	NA	CSGIRGADTQYF	TGCAGCGGAATCAGGGGTGCAGATACGCAGTATTTT
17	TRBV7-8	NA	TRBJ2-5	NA	CASSLQRAGRAQETQYF	TGTGCCAGCAGCCTTCAACGTGCCGGCAGGGCCCAAGAGACCCAGTACTTC
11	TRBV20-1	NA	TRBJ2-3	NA	CSARGEDTQYF	TGCAGTGCTAGAGGGGAAGATACGCAGTATTTT
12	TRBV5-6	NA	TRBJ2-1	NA	CASSLDYTGQFF	TGTGCCAGCAGCTTGGATTACACAGGGCAGTTCTTC
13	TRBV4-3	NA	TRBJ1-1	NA	CASSQVGPGEAFF	TGCGCCAGCAGCCAAGTGGGCCCAGGGGAAGCTTTCTTT
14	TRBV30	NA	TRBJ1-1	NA	CAWSVPGGRGEAFF	TGTGCCTGGAGTGTACCAGGAGGGAGAGGTGAAGCTTTCTTT
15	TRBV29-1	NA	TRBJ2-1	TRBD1	CSAVHPDRGPNEQFF	TGCAGCGCAGTACACCCAGACAGGGGGCCCAATGAGCAGTTCTTC
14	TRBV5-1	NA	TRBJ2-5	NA	CASSETGGAETQYF	TGCGCCAGCAGCGAGACTGGGGGGGCTGAGACCCAGTACTTC
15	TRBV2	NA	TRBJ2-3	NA	CASPDGGLATDTQYF	TGTGCCAGCCCCGACGGTGGTCTAGCGACAGATACGCAGTATTTT
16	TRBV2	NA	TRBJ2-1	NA	CASSVGGRVADGEQFF	TGTGCCAGCAGTGTGGGGGGGCGGGTTGCCGACGGGGAGCAGTTCTTC
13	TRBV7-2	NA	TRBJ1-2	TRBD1	CASSSGQVYGYTF	TGTGCCAGCAGCTCGGGACAGGTTTATGGCTACACCTTC
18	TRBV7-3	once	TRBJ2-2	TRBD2	CASSFSPGLVMGGGELFF	TGTGCCAGCAGCTTTTCCCCGGGACTAGTCATGGGTGGCGGGGAGCTGTTTTTT
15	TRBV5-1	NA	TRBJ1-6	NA	CASSLQARVDSPLHF	TGCGCCAGCAGCTTACAGGCTAGGGTGGATTCACCCCTCCACTTT
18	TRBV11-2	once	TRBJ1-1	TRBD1	CASSSKIRTGERDTEAFF	TGTGCCAGCAGCTCCAAGATCCGGACAGGGGAGCGGGACACTGAAGCTTTCTTT
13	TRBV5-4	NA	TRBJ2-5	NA	CASSLYSGETQYF	TGTGCCAGCAGCTTGTATAGTGGGGAGACCCAGTACTTC
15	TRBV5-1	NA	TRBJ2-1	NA	CASSYGHHAYNEQFF	TGCGCCAGCAGCTACGGCCATCACGCCTACAATGAGCAGTTCTTC
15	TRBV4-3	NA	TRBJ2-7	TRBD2	CASSPGGGRYYEQYF	TGCGCCAGCAGCCCGGGCGGGGGGCGGTACTACGAGCAGTACTTC
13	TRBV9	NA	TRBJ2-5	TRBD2	CASSRTSGETQYF	TGTGCCAGCAGCAGGACTAGTGGGGAGACCCAGTACTTC
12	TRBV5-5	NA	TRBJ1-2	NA	CASSSRFDRYTF	TGTGCCAGCAGCTCGCGATTTGACAGATACACCTTC
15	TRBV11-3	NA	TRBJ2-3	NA	CASSLFTGGTDTQYF	TGTGCCAGCAGCTTATTCACAGGTGGCACAGATACGCAGTATTTT
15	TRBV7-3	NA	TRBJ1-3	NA	CASSLTGSSGNTIYF	TGTGCCAGCAGCTTAACGGGGTCCTCTGGAAACACCATATATTTT
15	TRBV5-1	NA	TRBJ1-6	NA	CASSLEGSRNSPLHF	TGCGCCAGCAGCTTGGAGGGGAGTCGGAATTCACCCCTCCACTTT
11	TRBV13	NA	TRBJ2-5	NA	CASSLQETQYF	TGTGCCAGCAGCTTACAAGAGACCCAGTACTTC
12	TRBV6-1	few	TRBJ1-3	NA	CASSDAGNTIYF	TGTGCCAGCAGTGACGCAGGAAACACCATATATTTT
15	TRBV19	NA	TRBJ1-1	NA	CASSELTRMNTEAFF	TGTGCCAGTAGTGAGCTGACAAGGATGAACACTGAAGCTTTCTTT
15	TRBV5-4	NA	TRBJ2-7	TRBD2	CASSPRGLADKEQYF	TGTGCCAGCAGCCCGAGGGGACTAGCGGATAAGGAGCAGTACTTC
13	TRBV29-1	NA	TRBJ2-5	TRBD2	CSVVGRNQETQYF	TGCAGCGTTGTCGGGAGGAACCAAGAGACCCAGTACTTC
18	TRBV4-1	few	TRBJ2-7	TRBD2	CASSLLAGGSQSSYEQYF	TGCGCCAGCAGCCTACTAGCGGGAGGATCTCAGAGCTCCTACGAGCAGTACTTC
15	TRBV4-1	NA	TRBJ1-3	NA	CASSPTGRGSNTIYF	TGCGCCAGCAGCCCTACGGGGAGAGGCTCTAACACCATATATTTT
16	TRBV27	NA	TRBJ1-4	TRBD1	CASSFRGQGRNEKLFF	TGTGCCAGCAGTTTCCGGGGACAGGGGAGGAATGAAAAACTGTTTTTT
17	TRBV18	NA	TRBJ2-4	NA	CASSGRRSASAKNIQYF	TGTGCCAGCTCAGGGCGTCGAAGCGCATCAGCCAAAAACATTCAGTACTTC
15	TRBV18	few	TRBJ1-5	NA	CASSPESQRNQPQHF	TGTGCCAGCTCACCCGAATCACAGAGGAATCAGCCCCAGCATTTT
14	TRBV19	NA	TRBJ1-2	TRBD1	CASSIGQGAGGYTF	TGTGCCAGTAGTATTGGACAGGGGGCAGGTGGCTACACCTTC
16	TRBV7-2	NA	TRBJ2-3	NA	CASSLALDRRADTQYF	TGTGCCAGCAGCTTAGCCCTGGACAGGAGGGCAGATACGCAGTATTTT
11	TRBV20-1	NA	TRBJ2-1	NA	CSARLAGEQFF	TGCAGTGCTAGGTTGGCGGGTGAGCAGTTCTTC
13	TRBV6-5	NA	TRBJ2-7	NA	CASSSVQGYEQYF	TGTGCCAGCAGTTCAGTACAGGGATACGAGCAGTACTTC
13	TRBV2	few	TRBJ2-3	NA	CASSEERGRTQYF	TGTGCCAGCAGTGAAGAGAGGGGACGTACGCAGTATTTT
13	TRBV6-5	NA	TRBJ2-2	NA	CASRGPNTGELFF	TGTGCCAGCAGGGGGCCAAACACCGGGGAGCTGTTTTTT
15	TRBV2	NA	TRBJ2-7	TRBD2	CASSALAGGMNEQYF	TGTGCCAGCAGTGCACTAGCGGGAGGTATGAACGAGCAGTACTTC
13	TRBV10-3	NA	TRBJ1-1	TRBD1	CAISGQGNTEAFF	TGTGCCATCAGCGGACAGGGCAACACTGAAGCTTTCTTT
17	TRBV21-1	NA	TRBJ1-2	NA	CASSKGSGTDTNYGYTF	TGTGCCAGCAGCAAAGGATCCGGGACGGATACTAACTATGGCTACACCTTC